A selection of T cell receptor beta chains follows, all from one sample in a study of memory CD4+ T cells and cytomegalovirus serostatus. Produced via immunoSEQ multiplex PCR; TCRdb's table is partial and in-frame only. The data hold 75,000 to 95,000 clones, with approximately 80% observed a single time. The sample comprised memory CD4+ T cells from blood. The origin of the receptors is an adult in good health and CMV-seronegative. CDR3s include the opening cysteine and the closing phenylalanine or tryptophan. The D gene is left open where the match is weak. A clone size is listed for some rows: how often the clone was seen (once, few, many), or a class if it is expanded.

D gene,clone size,V gene,CDR3 length,J gene,CDR3 protein,CDR3 DNA
.,once,TRBV7-8,13,TRBJ1-2,CASSLDNNYGYTF,TGTGCCAGCAGCCTGGACAATAACTATGGCTACACCTTC
.,few,TRBV6-5,15,TRBJ2-5,CASSYSTGIQETQYF,TGTGCCAGCAGTTACTCGACAGGTATCCAAGAGACCCAGTACTTC
.,few,TRBV5-4,15,TRBJ1-6,CASSLEGTVNSPLHF,TGTGCCAGCAGCTTGGAGGGGACGGTTAATTCACCCCTCCACTTT
.,once,TRBV20-1,11,TRBJ2-7,CSASGGYEQYF,TGCAGTGCTAGCGGGGGCTACGAGCAGTACTTC
.,.,TRBV6-1,15,TRBJ1-6,CASSEGVGFGSPLHF,TGTGCCAGCAGTGAAGGGGTCGGTTTCGGATCACCCCTCCACTTT
TRBD2,.,TRBV29-1,17,TRBJ2-3,CSVYGLAGGRNTDTQYF,TGCAGCGTATACGGACTAGCGGGGGGGCGCAACACAGATACGCAGTATTTT
.,.,TRBV30,11,TRBJ1-3,CAWSVRDTIYF,TGTGCCTGGAGTGTTCGGGACACCATATATTTT
.,.,TRBV5-1,15,TRBJ2-5,CASSLSGAPQETQYF,TGCGCCAGCAGCTTGTCGGGGGCTCCCCAAGAGACCCAGTACTTC
.,.,TRBV15,15,TRBJ2-3,CATRGGSGNTDTQYF,TGTGCCACCAGAGGAGGGTCGGGGAACACAGATACGCAGTATTTT
TRBD1,.,TRBV5-1,14,TRBJ1-1,CASSPGQGNTEAFF,TGCGCCAGCAGCCCCGGACAGGGGAACACTGAAGCTTTCTTT
TRBD2,.,TRBV6-1,14,TRBJ2-1,CASRLAGDYNEQFF,TGTGCCAGCAGACTAGCGGGGGACTACAATGAGCAGTTCTTC
.,.,TRBV19,13,TRBJ1-1,CASSREGNTEAFF,TGTGCCAGTAGCCGTGAGGGGAACACTGAAGCTTTCTTT
.,.,TRBV6-1,16,TRBJ1-5,CASSELGGLSNQPQHF,TGTGCCAGCAGTGAATTAGGGGGTCTTAGCAATCAGCCCCAGCATTTT
.,.,TRBV28,12,TRBJ1-1,CATRAAGTEAFF,TGTGCCACCCGGGCCGCCGGCACTGAAGCTTTCTTT
.,once,TRBV7-9,15,TRBJ2-2,CASTPGIANTGELFF,TGTGCCAGCACCCCCGGTATAGCGAACACCGGGGAGCTGTTTTTT
.,.,TRBV30,13,TRBJ1-4,CAWSVRGHEKLFF,TGTGCCTGGAGTGTACGAGGGCATGAAAAACTGTTTTTT
.,.,TRBV5-1,15,TRBJ1-4,CASSLESARGEKLFF,TGCGCCAGCAGCTTGGAATCGGCCAGGGGTGAAAAACTGTTTTTT
TRBD1,.,TRBV5-8,15,TRBJ1-5,CASSRKTGGNQPQHF,TGTGCCAGCAGCCGTAAGACAGGGGGCAATCAGCCCCAGCATTTT
.,.,TRBV6-5,12,TRBJ1-2,CASSTRHYGYTF,TGTGCCAGCAGTACCAGACACTATGGCTACACCTTC
.,.,TRBV5-1,15,TRBJ1-2,CASSLNQSPWRGYTF,TGCGCCAGCAGCTTGAATCAGAGCCCATGGAGAGGCTACACCTTC
.,.,TRBV18,16,TRBJ1-3,CASSERQLNSGNTIYF,TGTGCCAGCTCAGAAAGACAGCTTAACTCTGGAAACACCATATATTTT
.,.,TRBV9,13,TRBJ1-1,CASSLRSDTEAFF,TGTGCCAGCAGCCTAAGGAGCGACACTGAAGCTTTCTTT
.,once,TRBV7-9,13,TRBJ1-1,CASSLEGNTEAFF,TGTGCCAGCAGTCTCGAGGGGAACACTGAAGCTTTCTTT
TRBD1,.,TRBV7-9,15,TRBJ2-5,CASSPGQGLLETQYF,TGTGCCAGCAGCCCCGGACAGGGCTTACTGGAGACCCAGTACTTC
TRBD1,.,TRBV9,16,TRBJ1-6,CASSPSSGGHNSPLHF,TGTGCCAGCAGCCCATCCTCAGGGGGCCACAATTCACCCCTCCACTTT
TRBD1,.,TRBV5-1,14,TRBJ1-6,CASSPGTENSPLHF,TGCGCCAGCAGCCCGGGGACAGAAAATTCACCCCTCCACTTT
.,.,TRBV28,14,TRBJ1-3,CASGGGFAGNTIYF,TGTGCCAGCGGGGGGGGTTTCGCTGGAAACACCATATATTTT
TRBD1,few,TRBV28,14,TRBJ2-2,CASTHRGRGGELFF,TGTGCCAGCACCCACAGGGGGCGGGGGGGGGAGCTGTTTTTT
.,few,TRBV5-1,14,TRBJ1-1,CASSSGQMNTEAFF,TGCGCCAGCAGCTCGGGACAAATGAACACTGAAGCTTTCTTT
.,few,TRBV9,12,TRBJ2-3,CASSDSTDTQYF,TGTGCCAGCAGCGATAGCACAGATACGCAGTATTTT
.,.,TRBV9,15,TRBJ1-3,CASSAWGSSGNTIYF,TGTGCCAGCAGCGCTTGGGGGAGCTCTGGAAACACCATATATTTT
.,.,TRBV19,16,TRBJ1-3,CASSPSDGTSGNTIYF,TGTGCCAGTAGTCCCTCGGACGGAACCTCTGGAAACACCATATATTTT
.,.,TRBV7-2,16,TRBJ1-4,CASSSDSAATNEKLFF,TGTGCCAGCAGCTCCGACAGCGCTGCAACTAATGAAAAACTGTTTTTT
TRBD1,once,TRBV15,16,TRBJ1-3,CATSSWDRGTGNTIYF,TGTGCCACCAGCAGCTGGGACAGGGGGACTGGAAACACCATATATTTT
.,.,TRBV25-1,15,TRBJ2-2,CASSELGGYTGELFF,TGTGCCAGCAGTGAACTCGGAGGATACACCGGGGAGCTGTTTTTT
.,few,TRBV29-1,13,TRBJ1-1,CSVQGHTNTEAFF,TGCAGCGTCCAGGGACATACGAACACTGAAGCTTTCTTT
.,.,TRBV6-5,14,TRBJ2-7,CASAQDGASYEQYF,TGTGCCAGCGCACAGGACGGCGCCTCCTACGAGCAGTACTTC
.,.,TRBV27,17,TRBJ1-2,CAINPPRTKCLIYGYTF,TGTGCCATCAACCCACCCAGAACGAAATGTCTAATCTATGGCTACACCTTC
TRBD1,.,TRBV2,15,TRBJ1-3,CASSLTGGSGNTIYF,TGTGCCAGCTCCTTGACAGGGGGGTCCGGAAACACCATATATTTT
.,.,TRBV7-8,13,TRBJ1-5,CASSLDSNQPQHF,TGTGCCAGCAGCTTAGACAGCAATCAGCCCCAGCATTTT
TRBD1,.,TRBV2,14,TRBJ1-2,CASSQTGGSFGYTF,TGTGCCAGCAGTCAAACAGGGGGCTCTTTTGGCTACACCTTC
.,.,TRBV7-2,17,TRBJ1-5,CASSQNRPGGGNQPQHF,TGTGCCAGCAGCCAAAACCGCCCCGGCGGTGGCAATCAGCCCCAGCATTTT
.,.,TRBV7-9,14,TRBJ1-3,CASSLAGSGNTIYF,TGTGCCAGCAGCTTAGCCGGCTCTGGAAACACCATATATTTT
TRBD1,.,TRBV6-1,14,TRBJ2-4,CASREDRAKNIQYF,TGTGCCAGCAGGGAGGACAGGGCCAAAAACATTCAGTACTTC
TRBD1,.,TRBV2,15,TRBJ2-7,CASKRSRQGVYEQYF,TGTGCCAGCAAGAGGTCTCGACAGGGGGTTTACGAGCAGTACTTC
.,.,TRBV6-6,15,TRBJ1-1,CASSYGGPRDTEAFF,TGTGCCAGCAGTTACGGGGGGCCAAGAGACACTGAAGCTTTCTTT
.,.,TRBV19,16,TRBJ1-5,CASSINFGGGLQPQHF,TGTGCCAGTAGTATTAATTTCGGGGGGGGCCTTCAGCCCCAGCATTTT
.,.,TRBV21-1,19,TRBJ2-6,CASSNLTGHRRTGANVLTF,TGTGCCAGCAGTAATTTAACGGGACACCGAAGGACTGGGGCCAACGTCCTGACTTTC
.,.,TRBV19,15,TRBJ2-7,CASSMGFSTSYEQYF,TGTGCCAGTAGTATGGGGTTTTCTACGTCCTACGAGCAGTACTTC
TRBD2,.,TRBV11-2,15,TRBJ2-5,CASSSQETSRETQYF,TGTGCCAGCAGCTCCCAAGAGACTAGCAGGGAGACCCAGTACTTC
.,once,TRBV10-1,11,TRBJ2-7,CASSTGLEQYF,TGCGCCAGCAGCACAGGTCTCGAGCAGTACTTC